In its sample, the clone carrying this TCR beta chain was seen a few times. Its antigen is still unknown. Some clones are missing from TCRdb's copy, which holds only in-frame ones; the method was immunoSEQ multiplex PCR. The sample lists over 2 million clones; 80% to 95% were seen once. The CDR3 runs 16 residues. Germline V CDR1 and CDR2: MNHEY, SMNVEV (reference sequence). The V gene lost 2 bases and the J gene lost 0 bases, with 13 bases spanning the gap. These data originate in a study of shared clonotypes between healthy human individuals. Donation came from healthy HIV-negative adults that had no recent acute infections or vaccinations. All of the donors resided in Nashville, Tennessee, and each was a Caucasian adult. Study findings and constraints: Sharing across four donors was highest in naive CD4 (approximately 5%) and lowest in memory CD8 (roughly 0.4%).

This sequence was found in a man between 18 and 35 years old in good health. Some clones in this sample may be carry-over from other donors' samples. This rearrangement joins TRBV27 to TRBJ1-1, with a tentative D call TRBD1 (5 bases). Sequencing used naive CD4+ T cells from PBMCs. The subset is: CD45RA+ positively selected. This CDR3 is CASSLLAGGMNTEAFF. The CDR3 bases are TGTGCCAGCAGTTTACTCGCCGGGGGAATGAACACTGAAGCTTTCTTT.